This entry lists 16 T cell receptor beta chains sequenced from one sample in a study of cytomegalovirus exposure and HLA in healthy donors. 13 Jbeta primers and 60 Vbeta primers were used for the PCR. Here immunoSEQ multiplex PCR was the method, and the copy in TCRdb shows in-frame clones only, minus some. The sample has approximately 140,000 clones, about three quarters seen once; the top ten hold under 4.5%. The sequenced sample consisted of PBMCs. Receptors originate from a man aged 18 to 30 in good health and CMV-seronegative.

The chain joins TRBV28 to TRBJ2-5, with D perhaps TRBD2 (6 bases). The DNA matches TRBJ2-7 better at its end, which makes the J call doubtful. The CDR3 is made up of 15 amino acids. Germline V gives CDR1 MDHEN, CDR2 SYDVKM. The CDR3 coding sequence is TGTGCCAGCAGTATCCCCGAGGAGGGACCGGACGAGCAGTACTTC. Translation gives CASSIPEEGPDEQYF.

J is TRBJ2-5 and V is TRBV14; 8 bases line up with TRBD1. CDR1 is SGHDN and CDR2 is FVKESK in the germline V gene. With 5 bases clipped from V and 3 bases from J, the junction kept 8 bases outside the gene matches. The CDR3 runs to 15 residues. The CDR3 DNA reads TGTGCCAGCAGCTTCCGCACAGGGGGAAAAGAGACCCAGTACTTC. It specifies CASSFRTGGKETQYF. Drawing the rest from reference TRBV14 and TRBJ2-5, the complete variable domain is EAGVTQFPSHSVIEKGQTVTLRCDPISGHDNLYWYRRVMGKEIKFLLHFVKESKQDESGMPNNRFLAERTGGTYSTLKVQPAELEDSGVYFCASSFRTGGKETQYFGPGTRLLVL.

The rearrangement uses TRBV11-2 and TRBJ1-1; D gene ambiguous. Trimming shortened V by 3 bases and J by 4 bases, and 9 bases separated the two germline ends. The CDR3 is made up of 13 amino acids. Germline-derived CDR1 and CDR2 are SGHAT and FQNNGV. CDR3 sequence (DNA): TGTGCCAGCAGCTTTAGTAGAGGCACTGAAGCTTTCTTT. Translation: CASSFSRGTEAFF. Looking up the rest from reference TRBV11-2 and TRBJ1-1 gives the full variable domain: EAGVAQSPRYKIIEKRQSVAFWCNPISGHATLYWYQQILGQGPKLLIQFQNNGVVDDSQLPKDRFSAERLKGVDSTLKIQPAKLEDSAVYLCASSFSRGTEAFFGQGTRLTVV.

The rearrangement uses TRBV6-6 and TRBJ2-1, with D possibly matching TRBD2 (6 bases). Per germline, CDR1 MNHNY and CDR2 SVGAGI (reference sequence). Trimming removed 0 bases from V and 3 bases from J, with 9 bases in between. The CDR3 length is 15 residues. CDR3 loop: CASSYSRRDYNEQFF. In DNA, the CDR3 is TGTGCCAGCAGTTACTCGAGGAGGGACTACAATGAGCAGTTCTTC.

V is TRBV5-1 and J is TRBJ1-4, with 8 bases matching TRBD1. CDR1 and CDR2 (germline): SGHRS, YFSETQ. The CDR3 is made up of 14 amino acids. V lost 2 bases and J lost 8; bases outside the gene matches: 5. CDR3 bases: TGCGCCAGCAGCTTTGAACAGGGGGGGGAAAAACTGTTTTTT. Translation: CASSFEQGGEKLFF.

The genes are TRBV10-3 and TRBJ2-7; 8 bases fit TRBD1. CDR1 and CDR2 from the germline V gene are ENHRY and SYGVKD. This CDR3 has 14 residues. Trimming took 3 bases from V and 5 from J; bases not matched to a gene: 6. CDR3 loop: CAISEMTGDHEQYF. The CDR3 nucleotides read TGTGCCATCAGTGAAATGACAGGGGATCACGAGCAGTACTTC.

V gene TRBV6-1 combines with J gene TRBJ2-7; the D is unclear. Trimming stripped 3 bases from V and 2 bases from J, with 11 bases between. The CDR3 has 14 amino acids. Per germline, CDR1 MNHNS and CDR2 SASEGT. CDR3 sequence reads: CASSDGQATYEQYF. Here the CDR3 DNA reads TGTGCCAGCAGTGACGGCCAGGCCACCTACGAGCAGTACTTC.

This chain joins TRBV27 and TRBJ1-2; no reliable D call. CDR1 MNHEY and CDR2 SMNVEV come from the germline V gene (reference sequence). The CDR3 spans 14 residues. With 5 bases removed from V and 4 bases from J, the gap between germline ends came to 14 bases. The CDR3 DNA reads TGTGCCAGCAGTCGCCTAGCGGGCCGCTATGGCTACACCTTC. It codes for CASSRLAGRYGYTF.

This chain connects TRBV5-4 to TRBJ2-1; 9 bases align to TRBD1. Germline lookup yields CDR1 SGHNT and CDR2 YYREEE (reference sequence). The CDR3 contains 17 residues. Trimming took 4 bases from V and 4 from J; bases not matched to a gene: 12. Here the CDR3 DNA reads TGTGCCAGCAGCGCAAGCACCGGGACAGGGCGGTACAATGAGCAGTTCTTC. The encoded protein is CASSASTGTGRYNEQFF. The variable domain in full, with the rest retrieved from reference TRBV5-4 and TRBJ2-1, is ETGVTQSPTHLIKTRGQQVTLRCSSQSGHNTVSWYQQALGQGPQFIFQYYREEENGRGNFPPRFSGLQFPNYSSELNVNALELDDSALYLCASSASTGTGRYNEQFFGPGTRLTVL.

This clone was seen only once. The CDR3 DNA sequence: TGTGCCAGCAGCTCCCTGACAGAGTACCAAGAGACCCAGTACTTC. This encodes CASSSLTEYQETQYF. J is TRBJ2-5 and V is TRBV28, with D perhaps TRBD1 (5 bases). V lost 6 bases and J lost 0, with 14 bases in between. This CDR3 spans 15 amino acids. Per the germline V gene, CDR1 is MDHEN and CDR2 is SYDVKM.

This chain joins TRBV5-1 and TRBJ2-1; 8 bases agree with TRBD2. J lost 7 bases, V lost 2 bases, and 5 bases had no gene match. Germline V gives CDR1 SGHRS, CDR2 YFSETQ. This CDR3 has 14 residues. The CDR3 coding sequence is TGCGCCAGCAGCTTCCGGGAGGGCGGAAATGAGCAGTTCTTC. Amino acid sequence: CASSFREGGNEQFF. Filled out from reference TRBV5-1 and TRBJ2-1, the complete variable domain reads KAGVTQTPRYLIKTRGQQVTLSCSPISGHRSVSWYQQTPGQGLQFLFEYFSETQRNKGNFPGRFSGRQFSNSRSEMNVSTLELGDSALYLCASSFREGGNEQFFGPGTRLTVL.

This clone was observed a handful of times. The chain has TRBV4-1 and TRBJ1-4, with a weak D call TRBD1 (5 bases). V was trimmed by 0 bases and J by 8 bases, leaving 13 bases between them. The CDR3 contains 15 residues. The germline V gene encodes CDR1 MGHRA and CDR2 YSYEKL. The CDR3 reads CASSQDGSGGEKLFF. In DNA form, the CDR3 reads TGCGCCAGCAGCCAAGACGGCAGCGGGGGGGAAAAACTGTTTTTT.

V gene TRBV7-9 combines with J gene TRBJ1-5; 10 positions agree with TRBD1. Unmatched junction bases numbered 1, after V lost 3 bases and J lost 2 bases. In germline, CDR1 is SEHNR, CDR2 FQNEAQ (reference sequence). This CDR3 comprises 15 residues. The CDR3 DNA reads TGTGCCAGCAGCTTGACAGGGGGCCGCAATCAGCCCCAGCATTTT. Its translation: CASSLTGGRNQPQHF.

The chain couples TRBV27 to TRBJ2-1; TRBD2 agrees at 9 bases. The CDR3 sequence is 17 residues long. Germline V gene lookup returns CDR1 MNHEY and CDR2 SMNVEV (reference sequence). With V trimmed by 7 bases and J by 0 bases, 10 bases remained unmatched. CDR3 nucleotides: TGTGCCAGCACCCTAGGGAGCGGGGGGAGCTCCTACAATGAGCAGTTCTTC. Translation gives CASTLGSGGSSYNEQFF.

This chain uses TRBV5-1 with TRBJ2-5; 8 bases map to TRBD2. The germline gives CDR1 SGHRS, CDR2 YFSETQ. Trimming cost V 4 bases and J 5 bases; bases outside gene matches: 19. The CDR3 contains 18 residues. CDR3 sequence reads: CASSPEYLTSEGGETQYF. DNA of the CDR3: TGCGCCAGCAGCCCCGAATACTTGACTAGCGAGGGAGGGGAGACCCAGTACTTC. The full variable domain, its missing parts supplied by reference TRBV5-1 and TRBJ2-5, is KAGVTQTPRYLIKTRGQQVTLSCSPISGHRSVSWYQQTPGQGLQFLFEYFSETQRNKGNFPGRFSGRQFSNSRSEMNVSTLELGDSALYLCASSPEYLTSEGGETQYFGPGTRLLVL.

This clone was observed a single time. This chain links TRBV5-1 with TRBJ1-6, with 8 bases identical to TRBD1. The CDR3 has 15 amino acids. V lost 4 bases to trimming and J lost 6 bases; unmatched junction nucleotides: 6. CDR1 and CDR2 (germline): SGHRS, YFSETQ. In DNA, the CDR3 is TGCGCCAGCAGCCTACAGGGGGACGTTAATTCACCCCTCCACTTT. Translated, it gives CASSLQGDVNSPLHF.